This T cell receptor (beta chain) was sequenced for a study of shared clonotypes between healthy human individuals. Each subset's genomic DNA was split evenly across several immunoSEQ plates. Sequencing was performed with immunoSEQ multiplex PCR; in TCRdb, only in-frame clones are kept and a portion is missing. The top ten hold 0.39% of the sample, which has 2 million to 2.5 million clones, more than 85% seen once. Trimming cost V 3 bases and J 1 base, with 4 bases left between them. The CDR3 consists of 12 residues. The germline gives CDR1 SGDLS, CDR2 YYNGEE. The TCR sequence derives from a man aged 18-30 years in good health. Some clones in this sample may be carry-over from other donors' samples. The rearrangement joins TRBV9 to TRBJ1-1, with D hard to call. The sequenced material came from naive CD4+ T cells from PBMCs. Documented subset: CD45RA+ positively selected. The CDR3, as DNA: TGTGCCAGCAGCGGTCAGAACACTGAAGCTTTCTTT. Residues: CASSGQNTEAFF.